Below are 15 T cell receptor beta chains sequenced from a single sample in a study of CXCR3-negative and CXCR3-positive naive CD8 T cells. Broader study findings: A higher hydrophobicity marked the TRB CDR3s of CXCR3-positive naive cells versus CXCR3-negative naive cells.

Their antigens remain unidentified. Researchers prepared the TRB cDNA libraries using 5' RACE with UMI labels. TCRdb re-analyzed the 5' RACE reads; it lists each CDR3 protein once, without DNA. In total, the table holds some 130,000 distinct CDR3 sequences. Material for sequencing was naive CXCR3+ CD8+ T cells from blood. Sample subset: CD45RO-CCR7+CD27+CD95- naive CD8+ T cells expressing CXCR3 (TNR3+). The receptor source for this set is a human donor in good health. Some clones in this sample may be carry-over from other donors' samples.

The V and J genes are TRBV28 and TRBJ2-3; checking the TCRdb D call of TRBD1 is not possible without DNA. The CDR3 is 15 residues long. Germline V gives CDR1 MDHEN, CDR2 SYDVKM. CDR3 region: CASSLAGLSTDTQYF.

This sequence joins TRBV7-9 and TRBJ1-2; checking the TCRdb D call of TRBD1 is not possible without DNA. This CDR3 spans 14 amino acids. Per the germline V gene, CDR1 is SEHNR and CDR2 is FQNEAQ (reference sequence). CDR3 sequence reads: CASSTPPSNYGYTF.

This chain joins TRBV29-1 and TRBJ1-2. The CDR3 loop spans 11 amino acids. Per the germline V gene, CDR1 is SQVTM and CDR2 is ANQGSEA. CDR3 region: CSADLGYGYTF.

The CDR3 sequence is CASSPETSSTDTQYF. This rearrangement joins TRBV7-8 to TRBJ2-3. The CDR3 covers 15 residues. Germline-derived CDR1 and CDR2 are SGHVS and FQNEAQ.

This chain connects TRBV7-9 to TRBJ2-2; no DNA is available, so the TRBD1 call from TCRdb remains unchecked. The length of the CDR3 is 16 residues. In germline, CDR1 is SEHNR, CDR2 FQNEAQ (reference sequence). CDR3 protein: CASSFLQAANTGELFF.

The rearrangement links TRBV10-3 to TRBJ2-1; TCRdb indicates TRBD1, and absent DNA this call remains unverified. Germline CDR1 reads ENHRY; CDR2 reads SYGVKD. The CDR3 runs 17 residues. CDR3 region: CAISPVWGAGENNEQFF.

The rearrangement joins TRBV6-6 to TRBJ1-5; TCRdb calls TRBD1, which cannot be checked without DNA. This CDR3 contains 19 residues. CDR1 and CDR2 from the germline V gene are MNHNY and SVGAGI (reference sequence). The CDR3 sequence: CASSYPVGQGAGGNQPQHF.

V is TRBV27 and J is TRBJ2-7; lacking DNA, the TRBD1 call made by TCRdb goes unchecked. Germline CDR1 MNHEY, CDR2 SMNVEV (reference sequence). The CDR3 runs to 13 residues. CDR3 loop: CASRISGTYEQYF.

The CDR3 loop is CASSYDRDSTYEQYF. V usage is TRBV4-3 and J usage is TRBJ2-7; TCRdb reports TRBD1, a call that lacks DNA to check it against. Germline V gene sequence: CDR1 LGHNA, CDR2 YSLEER. This CDR3 is 15 amino acids long.

The chain's CDR3 is CSADDTAEADTQYF. The chain recombines TRBV20-1 with TRBJ2-3; TCRdb's assignment of TRBD2 cannot be checked, as there is no DNA. There are 14 residues in the CDR3. The germline V gene has CDR1 DFQATT and CDR2 SNEGSKA (reference sequence).

The chain employs TRBV7-7 and TRBJ2-1. The CDR3 spans 13 residues. Per germline, CDR1 SSHAT and CDR2 FNYEAQ (reference sequence). The CDR3 here is CASSLRYGHEQFF.

The gene calls are TRBV12-1 and TRBJ2-7; absent DNA, TCRdb's TRBD2 call cannot be checked. TRBV12-1 is listed as a pseudogene. The CDR3 has 15 residues. CDR3 residues: CASSFAVRLRFWQYF.

The chain uses TRBV5-5 and TRBJ1-2; with no DNA, the TCRdb D assignment of TRBD1 cannot be verified. The length of the CDR3 is 15 residues. Looked up from germline, CDR1 is SGHKS and CDR2 is YYEKEE (reference sequence). The CDR3 sequence: CASSLFWGNGYGYTF. Complete variable domain (other parts from reference TRBV5-5 and TRBJ1-2): DAGVTQSPTHLIKTRGQQVTLRCSPISGHKSVSWYQQVLGQGPQFIFQYYEKEERGRGNFPDRFSARQFPNYSSELNVNALLLGDSALYLCASSLFWGNGYGYTFGSGTRLTVV.

The chain joins TRBV7-9 to TRBJ2-7; TCRdb indicates TRBD1, and absent DNA this call remains unverified. CDR3 length equals 14 residues. CDR1 and CDR2 from the germline V gene are SEHNR and FQNEAQ (reference sequence). This CDR3 is CASSLVGVFDEQYF.

V and J are TRBV11-3 and TRBJ2-7; TCRdb's D gene call, TRBD1, goes unchecked for lack of DNA. Germline CDR1 reads SGHNT; CDR2 reads YENEEA. CDR3 size: 18 residues. CDR3 sequence: CASSPSGTGFLLVYEQYF.